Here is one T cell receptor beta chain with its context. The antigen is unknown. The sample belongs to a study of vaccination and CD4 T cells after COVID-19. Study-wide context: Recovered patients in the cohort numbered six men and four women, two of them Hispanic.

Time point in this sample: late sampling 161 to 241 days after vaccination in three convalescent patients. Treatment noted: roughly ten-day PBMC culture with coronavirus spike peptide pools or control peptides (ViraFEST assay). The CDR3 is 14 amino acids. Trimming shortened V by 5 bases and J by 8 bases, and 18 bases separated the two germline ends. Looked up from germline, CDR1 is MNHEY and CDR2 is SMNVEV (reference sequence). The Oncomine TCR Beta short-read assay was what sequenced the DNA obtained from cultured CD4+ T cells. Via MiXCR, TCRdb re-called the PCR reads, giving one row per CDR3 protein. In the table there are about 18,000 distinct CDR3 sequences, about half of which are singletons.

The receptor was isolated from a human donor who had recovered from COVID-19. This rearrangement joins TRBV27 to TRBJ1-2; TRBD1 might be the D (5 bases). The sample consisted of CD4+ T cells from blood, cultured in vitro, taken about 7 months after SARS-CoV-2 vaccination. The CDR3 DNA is TGTGCCAGCAGTCCAATGGGCAGGGTAGGCGGCTACACCTTC. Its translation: CASSPMGRVGGYTF.